This record looks at one TCR beta chain sequence and its context. The antigen this receptor binds is unknown. No qualities accompany the bases; no much larger clone lies one base away. The sample comes from a study of a mutant IDH1 vaccine in newly diagnosed glioma (dated by TCRdb to the early 2020s). Turning to the overall study: Across visits V03 through V10, patients got a total of eight vaccinations, given in weeks 1, 3, 5, 7, 11, 15, 19 and 23. Vaccination began 4-6 weeks after radiotherapy alone, or alongside temozolomide cycles in the chemotherapy-containing groups. Of the approximately 35 treated patients, roughly 60% were male and around 40% were female, and a mean age of roughly 37 years was recorded. Before enrollment, patients had received standard therapy of radiotherapy alone, temozolomide alone, or radiochemotherapy with temozolomide; most received the combination. Peripheral blood samples were drawn at six visits, namely V03 (baseline), V05, V07, V10, V12 and V13. Longitudinal TCRB deep sequencing was done for 25 treated patients, wherever samples were available for exploratory analyses.

Library preparation employed the immunoSEQ multiplex PCR assay. Rearranged TCR beta chain sequences were amplified using the hsTCRB Kit according to the manufacturer's protocol. An Illumina MiSeq was used to sequence the TCRB libraries. In the paper's pipeline: Demultiplexing, trimming and gene mapping were performed with the kit vendor's proprietary platform. Entries here come from immuneACCESS through TCRdb and include only in-frame sequences with V and J called. Some clones fail to appear in such tables; in the studies checked, an unresolved V gene covers under half of the shortfall, and the cause of the remainder is unknown. The D gene and trimming were derived from the DNA, and the V and J assignments and clone size from that table. In this sample the table shows some 10,000 clones, about nine tenths of which occur a single time. The ten largest account for under 7.5% of the sample. Paper-wide results and their limitations: Availability determined which PBMC samples were chosen for TCRB deep sequencing. Vaccine-induced immune responses across multiple MHC alleles were detected in about 92% of patients. The authors noted that analyses of patient blood samples could not be reproduced because of sample limitations. Pseudoprogression seemed to be unrelated to changes in the top peripheral T cell clonotypes found by TCRB sequencing.

What this sample's time point label stands for: week 5, during vaccination. Each vaccine dose, consisting of 300 ug of a 20-mer mutant IDH1 peptide in Montanide, was administered subcutaneously with topical imiquimod. All donors had newly diagnosed IDH1-mutant astrocytomas of WHO grade 3 or 4 that showed loss of nuclear ATRX. The samples were drawn from NOA16, a multicentre, single-arm, open-label phase I trial in Germany that tested a mutant IDH1 peptide vaccine in humans for the first time. Genomic DNA for TCRB sequencing was extracted from EDTA blood using the DNeasy Blood and Tissue Kit. Relative to germline, V is 6 bases shorter and J is 6 bases shorter, with 19 bases between their ends. From a lookup of the germline V gene, CDR1 and CDR2 are SGHDT and YYEEEE. Its CDR3 holds 15 amino acids, cysteine through phenylalanine. The read is trimmed to its CDR3 DNA, 45 bases read in frame from base 1.

The input for sequencing was PBMCs, taken from a glioma patient whose treatment included an IDH1 peptide vaccine. This receptor was obtained from a woman in her thirties or forties with glioma. Some clones in this sample may be carry-over from other donors' samples. The sequence links TRBV5-6 to TRBJ2-1; no D gene can be assigned with confidence. This receptor has the CDR3 CASTRRYLVGNEQFF. The nucleotide sequence is given as TGTGCCAGCACGCGCCGGTATCTCGTTGGCAATGAGCAGTTCTTC.